This T cell receptor (beta chain) came from a study of blood T cells in healthy people across ages. Using a J-beta primer mix together with a sample-barcoded 5' primer, a second PCR was run for roughly 7 to 11 cycles. A single record per CDR3 protein comes from TCRdb applying MiXCR to the 5' RACE reads. The repertoire holds about 1.4 million distinct CDR3 sequences, with 59% as singletons. The sample holds a few counts of this clonotype. The CDR3 covers 13 residues. Germline V lookup: CDR1 MDHEN, CDR2 SYDVKM. With 6 bases removed from V and 0 bases from J, the gap between germline ends came to 8 bases.

The V and J genes are TRBV28 and TRBJ2-5, with unresolved D. Material: blood. This TCR was sampled from a man aged 18 to 29 in good health. DNA of the CDR3: TGTGCCAGCAGGTTGGAGTACCAAGAGACCCAGTACTTC. Translation: CASRLEYQETQYF. Variable domain in full (rest from reference TRBV28 and TRBJ2-5): DVKVTQSSRYLVKRTGEKVFLECVQDMDHENMFWYRQDPGLGLRLIYFSYDVKMKEKGDIPEGYSVSREKKERFSLILESASTNQTSMYLCASRLEYQETQYFGPGTRLLVL.